These T cell receptor beta chains were read from a single sample in a study of control samples from healthy donors and cancer patients. Libraries were prepared by immunoSEQ multiplex PCR; TCRdb keeps only in-frame clonotypes and omits some of them. The data hold 90,000 to 150,000 clones, with 88% observed a single time. Sequencing was carried out using blood. All receptors derive from a man aged 40-50 years in good health. The CDR3 runs from the conserved cysteine through the conserved F or W. D genes are given only for firm matches. Clone size is not always given. Where it is, it says once, few, many or a class for expanded clones.

few	-	TRBV11-3	TRBJ1-4	TGTGCCAGCAGCTTCGGACAGTCAATTATAGGGGAAAAACTGTTTTTT	CASSFGQSIIGEKLFF
-	-	TRBV5-8	TRBJ1-3	TGTGCCAGCAGCTTAGGTCCTGGAAACACCATATATTTT	CASSLGPGNTIYF
-	-	TRBV2	TRBJ1-1	TGTGCCAGCATTTCTGGTTGGGCAACTGAAGCTTTCTTT	CASISGWATEAFF
-	TRBD1	TRBV18	TRBJ1-1	TGTGCCAGCTCACCGGGACAGCTGAACACTGAAGCTTTCTTT	CASSPGQLNTEAFF
-	TRBD1	TRBV19	TRBJ1-5	TGTGCCAGTAGTATCCGACAGGGGGCGGGCAATCAGCCCCAGCATTTT	CASSIRQGAGNQPQHF
few	TRBD2	TRBV9	TRBJ2-3	TGTGCCAGCGGCCATAATCGGCTAGCGGGGGTCAGCACAGATACGCAGTATTTT	CASGHNRLAGVSTDTQYF
-	-	TRBV15	TRBJ2-1	TGTGCCACCCGAGGTCAGGCCTCCTACAATGAGCAGTTCTTC	CATRGQASYNEQFF
-	-	TRBV18	TRBJ1-4	TGTGCCAGCTCACCAGGACTGGGGGAAAAACTGTTTTTT	CASSPGLGEKLFF
-	-	TRBV6-2/TRBV6-3	TRBJ2-5	TGTGCCAGCAGTTACAAGACCCAGTACTTC	CASSYKTQYF
-	-	TRBV11-3	TRBJ2-7	TGTGCCAGCAGCCTACCGGACATGGTCAACTACGAGCAGTACTTC	CASSLPDMVNYEQYF
-	-	TRBV2	TRBJ1-5	TGTGCCAGCAGTGCCCACCTTAATCAGCCCCAGCATTTT	CASSAHLNQPQHF
-	-	TRBV5-1	TRBJ1-3	TGCGCCAGCAGCTTGGGACCGTCGGAGGTCCGCTCTGGAAACACCATATATTTT	CASSLGPSEVRSGNTIYF
-	TRBD1	TRBV7-3	TRBJ1-1	TGTGCCAGCAGCTTGGGACAGGGAGAGAGAACTGAAGCTTTCTTT	CASSLGQGERTEAFF
few	-	TRBV12-5	TRBJ1-4	TGTGCTAGTGGTTTACTAAATGAAAAACTGTTTTTT	CASGLLNEKLFF
once	-	TRBV10-3	TRBJ1-5	TGTGCCATCAGTGACAGTAGCAATCAGCCCCAGCATTTT	CAISDSSNQPQHF
once	TRBD1	TRBV6-6	TRBJ2-1	TGTGCCAGCAGTAACCCGGGACAGGGGGCCTTCAATGAGCAGTTCTTC	CASSNPGQGAFNEQFF
-	-	TRBV6-6	TRBJ1-1	TGTGCCAGCAGCCAAACCGGCAGGGTCTGGGACACTGAAGCTTTCTTT	CASSQTGRVWDTEAFF
-	TRBD1	TRBV19	TRBJ1-6	TGTGCCAGTAGTCCGGGACAGGGGAATAATTCACCCCTCCACTTT	CASSPGQGNNSPLHF
-	-	TRBV27	TRBJ1-3	TGTGCCAGCAGTTTAGAGATAGGGAACTCTGGAAACACCATATATTTT	CASSLEIGNSGNTIYF
-	TRBD1	TRBV2	TRBJ2-7	TGTGCCAGCGCCGGGACAGCTTTCTCTTACGAGCAGTACTTC	CASAGTAFSYEQYF
-	-	TRBV9	TRBJ1-6	TGTGCCAGCAGCGTAGAAACGGGAAATTCACCCCTCCACTTT	CASSVETGNSPLHF
-	-	TRBV15	TRBJ2-3	TGTGCCACCAGCAGAGACAGGGTCACAGATACGCAGTATTTT	CATSRDRVTDTQYF
-	TRBD1	TRBV19	TRBJ1-1	TGTGCCAGTTCGGACAGGTTGAACACTGAAGCTTTCTTT	CASSDRLNTEAFF
-	-	TRBV13	TRBJ2-3	TGTGCCAGCAGCTCAGACAGGTTCTACACAGATACGCAGTATTTT	CASSSDRFYTDTQYF
once	-	TRBV24-1	TRBJ1-2	TGTGCCACCAGCGCCTCCCGGGGGGCAGGGCGGAATGGCTACACCTTC	CATSASRGAGRNGYTF
-	-	TRBV7-7	TRBJ2-2	TGTGCCAGCAGCCTCACTAACAGTGACACCGGGGAGCTGTTTTTT	CASSLTNSDTGELFF
-	-	TRBV15	TRBJ2-2	TGTGCCACCAGCAGCAGGGGACGGGCGAACACCGGGGAGCTGTTTTTT	CATSSRGRANTGELFF
-	TRBD2	TRBV19	TRBJ2-7	TGTGCCAGTAGTATAGATCGTGGGACTAGCGGGGGAAGCTCCTACGAGCAGTACTTC	CASSIDRGTSGGSSYEQYF
-	-	TRBV12-3/TRBV12-4	TRBJ2-3	TGTGCCAGCAGGTATCAGGGTATAGATACGCAGTATTTT	CASRYQGIDTQYF
-	-	TRBV5-8	TRBJ1-1	TGTGCCAGCAGCTTGGTTGCTTCAGGGGTGAACACTGAAGCTTTCTTT	CASSLVASGVNTEAFF
-	-	TRBV6-5	TRBJ2-7	TGTGCCAGCAGTCGGAACGTGGTGGGGGGAGGCGAGCAGTACTTC	CASSRNVVGGGEQYF
-	TRBD1	TRBV9	TRBJ1-6	TGTGCCAGCAGCCTAACCACCGGGACAGGGCCTTCACCCCTCCACTTT	CASSLTTGTGPSPLHF
-	TRBD1	TRBV10-2	TRBJ1-5	TGCGCCAGCAGACGGGACAGGGGGGATCAGGGCCAGCATTTT	CASRRDRGDQGQHF
-	-	TRBV3-1/TRBV3-2	TRBJ1-2	TGTGCCAGCAGCCCACGTGGGCCTGGCTACACCTTC	CASSPRGPGYTF
once	-	TRBV5-1	TRBJ2-7	TGCGCCAGCAGCTTGGTTACAAGTACGAACGAGCAGTACTTC	CASSLVTSTNEQYF
-	TRBD2	TRBV7-6	TRBJ2-3	TGTGCCAGCAGCTTAAAAGTCGGACTAGCGGGGGCCACAGATACGCAGTATTTT	CASSLKVGLAGATDTQYF
-	TRBD2	TRBV6-2/TRBV6-3	TRBJ2-7	TGTGCCAGCAGTTACTCCCCGGGACTAGAGTCCTACGAGCAGTACTTC	CASSYSPGLESYEQYF
-	TRBD1	TRBV7-2	TRBJ2-6	TGTGCCAGCAGCTTACGTGGACAGGGGACTGCTGGGGCCAACGTCCTGACTTTC	CASSLRGQGTAGANVLTF
-	-	TRBV11-3	TRBJ2-7	TGTGCCAGCAGCACCCCGAGGACCACAGAGATCGAGCAGTACTTC	CASSTPRTTEIEQYF
-	-	TRBV24-1	TRBJ2-1	TGTGCCACCAAAACAGGTTCCAATGAGCAGTTCTTC	CATKTGSNEQFF
once	TRBD1	TRBV5-1	TRBJ1-2	TGCGCCAGCAGCTTGGGACAGGGCATCTATGGCTACACCTTC	CASSLGQGIYGYTF
-	TRBD1	TRBV24-1	TRBJ2-3	TGTGCCACCAGTGATTTGGTGGACAGGGGAGTTAGCACAGATACGCAGTATTTT	CATSDLVDRGVSTDTQYF
-	TRBD1	TRBV7-8	TRBJ1-1	TGTGCCAGCAGTCTCCGGGACAGAAAACCGGGCACTGAAGCTTTCTTT	CASSLRDRKPGTEAFF
-	-	TRBV5-1	TRBJ2-5	TGCGCCAGCAGCTTGGGGTGGGGGGCCTTGGAACAGTACTTC	CASSLGWGALEQYF
-	-	TRBV19	TRBJ2-2	TGTGCCAGTAGCCGCAGCCCCCGAGCCGGGGAGCTGTTTTTT	CASSRSPRAGELFF
-	TRBD1	TRBV2	TRBJ1-5	TGTGCCAGCATGCTACAGGGGACTCAGCCCCAGCATTTT	CASMLQGTQPQHF
-	-	TRBV2	TRBJ2-7	TGTGCCAGCAGGAAGACAGTGGGCCACGAGCAGTACTTC	CASRKTVGHEQYF
once	-	TRBV6-5	TRBJ2-3	TGTGCCAGCGCCCCAGGGAAAAACTGCACAGATACGCAGTATTTT	CASAPGKNCTDTQYF
-	TRBD1	TRBV2	TRBJ1-4	TGTGCCAGCAGTGTAGACAGGGGTTGGGAAAAACTGTTTTTT	CASSVDRGWEKLFF
-	-	TRBV5-1	TRBJ1-5	TGCGCCAGCAGCTTGAGCACTGATAGCAATCAGCCCCAGCATTTT	CASSLSTDSNQPQHF
-	TRBD1	TRBV27	TRBJ1-2	TGTGCCAGCAGTTTGGACAGGAACTATGGCTACACCTTC	CASSLDRNYGYTF
-	-	TRBV5-1	TRBJ2-3	TGCGCCAGCAGCTTGGGGACAGCCGCCCCCACAGATACGCAGTATTTT	CASSLGTAAPTDTQYF
-	-	TRBV11-3	TRBJ2-7	TGTGCCAGCAGCGTAGGGACTGTCTTATCCTACGAGCAGTACTTC	CASSVGTVLSYEQYF
-	TRBD2	TRBV24-1	TRBJ2-1	TGTGCCACCAGTGGGGCGTCCGGGACTAGCCTCAATGAGCAGTTCTTC	CATSGASGTSLNEQFF
many	-	TRBV7-9	TRBJ2-1	TGTGCCAGCAGCTCCACGGACGGAAGCTCCTACAATGAGCAGTTCTTC	CASSSTDGSSYNEQFF
-	-	TRBV10-2	TRBJ1-5	TGCGCCAGCAGTGAGGAGGGGGGGGCAGGGCAGCCCCAGCATTTT	CASSEEGGAGQPQHF
-	-	TRBV7-2	TRBJ2-3	TGTGCCAGCAGCTTAGGGTTCCAACTAGGGGGAGATACGCAGTATTTT	CASSLGFQLGGDTQYF
-	-	TRBV18	TRBJ2-2	TGTGCCAGCTCACCGAACAGGGCTAACACCGGGGAGCTGTTTTTT	CASSPNRANTGELFF
-	-	TRBV7-9	TRBJ2-3	TGTGCCAGCAGCTTAGGGGCAGGGGTCACAGATACGCAGTATTTT	CASSLGAGVTDTQYF